The T cell receptor (beta chain) described here comes from a study of blood T cell repertoires in COVID-19. Method: immunoSEQ multiplex PCR; TCRdb's copy keeps in-frame clones and lacks some. The sample has 200,000 to 250,000 clones; approximately 88% are singletons. A few counts support this clone. All enrollees were about 18 to 100 years old and from about 25 US areas. The sequenced sample consisted of PBMCs or T cells enriched from blood (not recorded which). This TCR came from a woman under 40 who had been exposed to COVID-19.

CDR3 sequence reads: CASRLTGTVTGELFF. DNA of the CDR3: TGTGCCAGCAGGTTAACAGGGACGGTCACCGGGGAGCTGTTTTTT. The rearrangement links TRBV5-8 to TRBJ2-2; tentatively, D is TRBD1 (6 bases). Trimming pared 5 bases from V and 4 bases from J, leaving 15 bases between. Germline CDR1 SGHTS, CDR2 YDEGEE. The CDR3 totals 15 residues.